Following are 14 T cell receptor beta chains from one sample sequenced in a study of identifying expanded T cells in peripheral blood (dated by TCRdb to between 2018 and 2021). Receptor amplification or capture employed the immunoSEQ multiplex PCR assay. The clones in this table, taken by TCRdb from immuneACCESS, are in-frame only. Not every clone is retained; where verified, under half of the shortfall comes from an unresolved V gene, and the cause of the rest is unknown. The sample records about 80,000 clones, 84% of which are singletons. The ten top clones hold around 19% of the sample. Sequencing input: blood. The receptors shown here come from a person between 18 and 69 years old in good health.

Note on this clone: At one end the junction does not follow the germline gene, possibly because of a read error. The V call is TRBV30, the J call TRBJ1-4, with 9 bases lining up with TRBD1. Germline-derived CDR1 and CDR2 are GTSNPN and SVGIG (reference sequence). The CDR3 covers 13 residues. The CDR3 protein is CAWTGTGNGKLFF. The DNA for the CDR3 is TGTGCCTGGACCGGGACAGGGAATGGAAAACTGTTTTTT.

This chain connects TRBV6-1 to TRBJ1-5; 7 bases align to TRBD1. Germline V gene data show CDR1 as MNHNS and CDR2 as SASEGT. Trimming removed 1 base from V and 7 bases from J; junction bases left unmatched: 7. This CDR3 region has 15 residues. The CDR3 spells CASSEGPRGEQPQHF. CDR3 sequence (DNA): TGTGCCAGCAGTGAAGGACCCAGGGGGGAGCAGCCCCAGCATTTT.

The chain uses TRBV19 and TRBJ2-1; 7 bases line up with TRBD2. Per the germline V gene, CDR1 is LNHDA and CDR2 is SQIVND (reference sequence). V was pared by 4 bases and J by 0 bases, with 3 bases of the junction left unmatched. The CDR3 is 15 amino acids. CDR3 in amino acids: CASSTGGSSYNEQFF. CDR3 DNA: TGTGCCAGTAGTACGGGCGGGAGCTCCTACAATGAGCAGTTCTTC.

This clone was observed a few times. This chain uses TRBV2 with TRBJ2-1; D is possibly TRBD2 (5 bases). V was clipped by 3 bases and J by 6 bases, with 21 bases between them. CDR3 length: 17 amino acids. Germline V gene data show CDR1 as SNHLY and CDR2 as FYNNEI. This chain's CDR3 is CASSEVLWTREINEQFF. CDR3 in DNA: TGTGCCAGCAGTGAGGTATTGTGGACGAGGGAGATCAATGAGCAGTTCTTC.

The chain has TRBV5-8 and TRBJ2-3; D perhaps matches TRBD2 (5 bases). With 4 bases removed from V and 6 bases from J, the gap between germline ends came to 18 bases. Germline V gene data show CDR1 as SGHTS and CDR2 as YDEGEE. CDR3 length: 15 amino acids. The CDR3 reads CASSPRAMPMDTQYF. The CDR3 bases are TGTGCCAGCAGCCCGAGGGCTATGCCCATGGATACGCAGTATTTT.

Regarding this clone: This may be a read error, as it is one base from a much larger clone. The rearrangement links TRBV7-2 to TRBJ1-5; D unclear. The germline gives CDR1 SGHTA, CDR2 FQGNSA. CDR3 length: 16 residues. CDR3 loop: CASSPRTPGPNQLQHF. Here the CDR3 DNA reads TGTGCCAGCAGCCCGCGAACCCCTGGCCCTAATCAGCTCCAGCATTTT.

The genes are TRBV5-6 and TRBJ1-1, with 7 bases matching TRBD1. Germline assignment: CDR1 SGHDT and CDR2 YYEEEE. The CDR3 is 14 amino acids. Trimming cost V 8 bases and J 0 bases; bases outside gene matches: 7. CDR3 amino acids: CASGQAELNTEAFF. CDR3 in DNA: TGTGCCAGTGGACAGGCAGAGCTGAACACTGAAGCTTTCTTT.

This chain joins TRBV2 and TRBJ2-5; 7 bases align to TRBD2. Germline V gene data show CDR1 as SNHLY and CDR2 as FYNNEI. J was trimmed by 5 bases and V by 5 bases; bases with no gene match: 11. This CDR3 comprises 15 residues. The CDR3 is CASSSNSGHAETQYF. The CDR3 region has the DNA TGTGCCAGCAGTTCAAATAGCGGGCACGCGGAGACCCAGTACTTC.

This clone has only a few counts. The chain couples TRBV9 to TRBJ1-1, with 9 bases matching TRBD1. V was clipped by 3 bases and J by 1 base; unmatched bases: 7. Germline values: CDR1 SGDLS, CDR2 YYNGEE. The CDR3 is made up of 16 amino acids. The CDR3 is CASSARQGGRNTEAFF. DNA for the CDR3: TGTGCCAGCAGCGCCCGACAGGGGGGTAGGAACACTGAAGCTTTCTTT.

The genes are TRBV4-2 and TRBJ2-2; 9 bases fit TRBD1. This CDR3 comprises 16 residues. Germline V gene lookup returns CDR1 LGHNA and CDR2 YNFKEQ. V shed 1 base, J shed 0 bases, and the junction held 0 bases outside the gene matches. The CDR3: CASSQGTGANTGELFF. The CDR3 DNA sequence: TGTGCCAGCAGCCAAGGGACAGGGGCGAACACCGGGGAGCTGTTTTTT.

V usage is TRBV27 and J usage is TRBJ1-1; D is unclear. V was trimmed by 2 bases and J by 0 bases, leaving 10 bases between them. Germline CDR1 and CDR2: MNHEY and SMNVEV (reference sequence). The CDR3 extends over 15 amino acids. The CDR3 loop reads CASSLGVTLNTEAFF. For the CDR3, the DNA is TGTGCCAGCAGTTTAGGGGTGACCTTGAACACTGAAGCTTTCTTT.

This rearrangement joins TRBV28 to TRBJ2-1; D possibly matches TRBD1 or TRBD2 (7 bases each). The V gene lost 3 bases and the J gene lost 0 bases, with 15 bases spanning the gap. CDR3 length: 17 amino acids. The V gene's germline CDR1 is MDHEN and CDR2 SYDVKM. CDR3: CASSFQGGGSSYNEQFF. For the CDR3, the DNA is TGTGCCAGCAGTTTTCAGGGGGGAGGGAGCTCCTACAATGAGCAGTTCTTC.

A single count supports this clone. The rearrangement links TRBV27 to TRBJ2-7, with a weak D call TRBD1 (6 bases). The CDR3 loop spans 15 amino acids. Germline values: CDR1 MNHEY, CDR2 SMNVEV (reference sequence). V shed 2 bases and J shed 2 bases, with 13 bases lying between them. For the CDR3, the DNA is TGTGCCAGCAGTTTAGCAGGGGCCCTTACCTACGAGCAGTACTTC. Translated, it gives CASSLAGALTYEQYF.

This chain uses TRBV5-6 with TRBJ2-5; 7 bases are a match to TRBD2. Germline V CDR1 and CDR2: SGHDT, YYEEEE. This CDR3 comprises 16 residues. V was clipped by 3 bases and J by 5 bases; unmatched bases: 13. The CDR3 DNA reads TGTGCCAGCAGCTCCTTAGCGGGTATCGGTCGGGAGACCCAGTACTTC. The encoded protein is CASSSLAGIGRETQYF.